The rows below give T cell receptor beta chains drawn from one sample of a study of persistence of HIV-infected CD4 T cells. TCRdb's copy holds only in-frame clones and misses some; the assay was immunoSEQ multiplex PCR. The profile covers some 45,000 clones, with about nine tenths appearing a single time and around 0.48% taken by the ten largest. The antigens for these receptors are not known. The sequences come from CD4+ T cells sorted from PBMCs after approximately 19-hour stimulation, collected from a patient who received antiretroviral therapy. Receptors originate from an adult woman with HIV who was CMV-seropositive. Both conserved end residues are part of each CDR3. The order of the fields is D gene, J gene, V gene, CDR3 protein. D genes are given only for firm matches.

NA	TRBJ2-1	TRBV10-3	CAISESEYNEQFF
NA	TRBJ1-2	TRBV3-1/TRBV3-2	CASSQLAGPNYGYTF
NA	TRBJ2-5	TRBV5-1	CASSNPQGLVETQYF
NA	TRBJ2-1	TRBV6-4	CASSVDYGGEQFF
TRBD1	TRBJ2-3	TRBV3-1/TRBV3-2	CASSRVYRGFVGTDTQYF
TRBD1	TRBJ2-1	TRBV11-1	CASSSRGLGSYNEQFF
NA	TRBJ1-3	TRBV7-2	CASSLVSEAGGNTIYF
NA	TRBJ1-1	TRBV6-5	CASRRLDTFEAFF
NA	TRBJ2-5	TRBV15	CATSRDRETQYF
NA	TRBJ2-5	TRBV24-1	CATSDGPQETQYF
TRBD1	TRBJ1-5	TRBV5-6	CASSSRDRYSNQPQHF
TRBD1	TRBJ1-2	TRBV5-4	CASSLGGTGGDYGYTF
NA	TRBJ2-5	TRBV5-5	CASSLTTGFETQYF
NA	TRBJ1-4	TRBV18	CASSPRVGKATNEKLFF